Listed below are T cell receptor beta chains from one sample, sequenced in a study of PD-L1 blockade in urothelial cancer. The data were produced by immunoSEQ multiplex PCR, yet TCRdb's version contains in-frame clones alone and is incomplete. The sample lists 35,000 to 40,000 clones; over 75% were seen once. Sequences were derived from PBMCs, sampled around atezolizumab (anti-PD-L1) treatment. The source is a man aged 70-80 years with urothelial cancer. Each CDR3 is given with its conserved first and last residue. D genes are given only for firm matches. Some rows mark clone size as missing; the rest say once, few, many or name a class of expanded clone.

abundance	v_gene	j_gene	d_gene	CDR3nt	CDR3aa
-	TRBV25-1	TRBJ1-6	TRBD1	TGTGCCAGCAGTGAATCCTGGGGACAGACAAATTCACCCCTCCACTTT	CASSESWGQTNSPLHF
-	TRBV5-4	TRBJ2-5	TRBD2	TGTGCCAGCAGAAAGGGACTAGGCCAAGAGACCCAGTACTTC	CASRKGLGQETQYF
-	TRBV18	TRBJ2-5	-	TGTGCCAGCTCACCACCGGAGATAGAGACCCAGTACTTC	CASSPPEIETQYF
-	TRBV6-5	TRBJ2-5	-	TGTGCCAGCAGTTACTCGAACAGACACTCCCAAGAGACCCAGTACTTC	CASSYSNRHSQETQYF
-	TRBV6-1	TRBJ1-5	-	TGTGCCTCCAGTTATAGGACAGGCAATCAGCCCCAGCATTTT	CASSYRTGNQPQHF
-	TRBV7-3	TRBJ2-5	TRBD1	TGTGCCAGCAGTCCTGGACAGGGGGAGACCCAGTACTTC	CASSPGQGETQYF
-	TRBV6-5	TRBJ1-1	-	TGTGCCAGCAGGGGCCCAGGGGCGAACACTGAAGCTTTCTTT	CASRGPGANTEAFF
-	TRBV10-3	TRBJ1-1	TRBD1	TGTGCCATCAGTGAGATAGGGGGGACAGGGGCTTTTCCGAACACTGAAGCTTTCTTT	CAISEIGGTGAFPNTEAFF
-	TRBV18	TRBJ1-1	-	TGTGCCAGCTCACCCAATTTATTTGCAGCAGGAGACCGGGGCACTGAAGCTTTCTTT	CASSPNLFAAGDRGTEAFF
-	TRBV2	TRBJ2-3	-	TGTGCCAGCAGTGCAGCGGGACAAGCCACAGATACGCAGTATTTT	CASSAAGQATDTQYF
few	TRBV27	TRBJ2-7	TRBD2	TGTGCCAGCAGGCATATACTAGCGGGGGCTCACGAGCAGTACTTC	CASRHILAGAHEQYF
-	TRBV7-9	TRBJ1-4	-	TGTGCCAGCAGCCCCGGGGACTGGAATGAAAAACTGTTTTTT	CASSPGDWNEKLFF
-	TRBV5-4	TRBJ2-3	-	TGTGCCAGCAGCTTCCCCGGAGCAGATACGCAGTATTTT	CASSFPGADTQYF
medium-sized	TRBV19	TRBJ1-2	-	TGTGCCAGTAGTATTGGAGACTCACAGGGAATGTCAAATGGCTACACCTTC	CASSIGDSQGMSNGYTF
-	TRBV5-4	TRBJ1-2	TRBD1	TGTGCCAGCAGCCTCGGGACAGCCTATGGCTACACCTTC	CASSLGTAYGYTF
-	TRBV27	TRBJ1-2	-	TGTGCCAGCAGCGTCAGGTTTGGCTATGGCTACACCTTC	CASSVRFGYGYTF
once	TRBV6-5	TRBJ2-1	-	TGTGCCAGCAGTTACCGCGCGGGATCCTACAATGAGCAGTTCTTC	CASSYRAGSYNEQFF
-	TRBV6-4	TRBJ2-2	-	TGTGCCAGCAGTGTGGAGGGGAACACCGGGGAGCTGTTTTTT	CASSVEGNTGELFF
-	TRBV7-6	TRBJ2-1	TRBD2	TGTGCCAGCAGCTCGACTAGCGGGACCTCTAGGGTTCATGAGCAGTTCTTC	CASSSTSGTSRVHEQFF
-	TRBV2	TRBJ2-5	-	TGTGCCAGCAAGGGGGGATCCGGGACAGAGCAAGAGACCCAGTACTTC	CASKGGSGTEQETQYF
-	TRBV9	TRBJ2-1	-	TGTGCCAGCAGCGCGGGGGCACTAGCGCGGTACAATGAGCAGTTCTTC	CASSAGALARYNEQFF
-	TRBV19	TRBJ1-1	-	TGTGCCAGTAGTAATTTTCAGGGGCTGCTGGGTAAGAACACTGAAGCTTTCTTT	CASSNFQGLLGKNTEAFF
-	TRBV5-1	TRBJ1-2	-	TGCGCCAGCAGCTTGGAGGCAGGGGCGCGGTATGGCTACACCTTC	CASSLEAGARYGYTF
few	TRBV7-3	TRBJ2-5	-	TGTGCCAGCAGCTTTGGTAGTAGGGGTGGGACCCAGTACTTC	CASSFGSRGGTQYF
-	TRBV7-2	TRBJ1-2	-	TGTGCCAGCAGCTTAGGCGCCTACAGATCCGCTAACTATGGCTACACCTTC	CASSLGAYRSANYGYTF
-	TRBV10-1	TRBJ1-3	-	TGCGCCAGCAGGGTGGACAGTGGAAACACCATATATTTT	CASRVDSGNTIYF
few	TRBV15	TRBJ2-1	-	TGTGCCACCAGCAGGGGGGGATCCCATGAGCAGTTCTTC	CATSRGGSHEQFF
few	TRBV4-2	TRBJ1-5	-	TGTGCCAGCAGCCAAGAACCCACCAACAACCAGCCCCAGCATTTT	CASSQEPTNNQPQHF
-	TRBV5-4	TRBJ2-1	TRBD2	TGTGCCAGCAGCTTGGCCGGGACTAGCGGGAGTTATGAGCAGTTCTTC	CASSLAGTSGSYEQFF
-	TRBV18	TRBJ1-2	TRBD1	TGTGCCAGCTCAGATCGGAGGACAGGGGATGGCTATGGCTACACCTTC	CASSDRRTGDGYGYTF
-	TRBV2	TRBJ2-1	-	TGTGCCAGCAGTGAAATCGGGAATGAGCAGTTCTTC	CASSEIGNEQFF
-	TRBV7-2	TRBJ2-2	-	TGTGCCAGCAGCTTATATCTGGGTGGACAAAACACCGGGGAGCTGTTTTTT	CASSLYLGGQNTGELFF
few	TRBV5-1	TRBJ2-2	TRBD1	TGCGCCAGCAGCGGGGGACAGGGCGACACCGGGGAGCTGTTTTTT	CASSGGQGDTGELFF
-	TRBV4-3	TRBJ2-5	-	TGCGCCAGCAGCCAAGAAGGGGCTAAAGGAGAGACCCAGTACTTC	CASSQEGAKGETQYF
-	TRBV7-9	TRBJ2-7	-	TGTGCCAGCAGCACAAGCTACGAGCAGTACTTC	CASSTSYEQYF
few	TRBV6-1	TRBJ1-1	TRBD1	TGTGCCAGCAGTGTGGGGACAGGGGGAATCGTTGGCACTGAAGCTTTCTTT	CASSVGTGGIVGTEAFF
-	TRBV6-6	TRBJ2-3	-	TGTGCCAGCAGTACGAGTTACACAGGGTCTCCAGATACGCAGTATTTT	CASSTSYTGSPDTQYF
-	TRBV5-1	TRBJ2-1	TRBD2	TGCGCCAGCAGCCCCCGTTTGGGGCGGGGGGGCAATGAGCAGTTCTTC	CASSPRLGRGGNEQFF
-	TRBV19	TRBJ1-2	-	TGTGCCAGTAGTATCCCCAGGGGTTCTTCGTACGGCTACACCTTC	CASSIPRGSSYGYTF
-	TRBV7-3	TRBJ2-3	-	TGTGCCAGCAGTCCTTGGGGGCTCTCACAAAATACGCAGTATTTT	CASSPWGLSQNTQYF
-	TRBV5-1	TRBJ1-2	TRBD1	TGCGCCAGCAGCTCATGGACAGGGGGACAGGGCTACACCTTC	CASSSWTGGQGYTF
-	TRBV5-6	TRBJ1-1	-	TGTGCCAGCAGCCTAGGGACATCGAACACTGAAGCTTTCTTT	CASSLGTSNTEAFF
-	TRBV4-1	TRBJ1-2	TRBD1	TGCGCCAGCAGCCAAGGTCAGGGGGCATACTATGGCTACACCTTC	CASSQGQGAYYGYTF
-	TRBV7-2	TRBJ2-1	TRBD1	TGTGCCAGCAGCCGCGGGACAGGGCCCTACAATGAGCAGTTCTTC	CASSRGTGPYNEQFF
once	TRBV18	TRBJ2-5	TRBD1	TGTGCCAGCTCACCAGACGGGACAGGGAAAGAGACCCAGTACTTC	CASSPDGTGKETQYF
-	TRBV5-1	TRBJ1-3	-	TGCGCCAGCAGCTTGGATGGGGGGTCTGGAAACACCATATATTTT	CASSLDGGSGNTIYF
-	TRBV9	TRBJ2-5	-	TGTGCCAGCAGCGTAGACGTGGGGCGCGGAGAGACCCAGTACTTC	CASSVDVGRGETQYF